The clone carrying this T cell receptor beta chain was recorded a few times. The V end was cut by 3 bases, the J end by 5 bases, with 11 bases between. The CDR3 length is 13 residues. Germline assignment: CDR1 SGHRS and CDR2 YFSETQ. These data originate in a study of PD-L1 blockade in urothelial cancer. The repertoire was sequenced with immunoSEQ multiplex PCR; TCRdb's copy has only in-frame clones and lacks some. The sample yields fewer than 100,000 clones, around four fifths seen once. Described time point: pretreatment peripheral blood. This clonotype was sampled from a man in his forties with urothelial cancer. The chain carries TRBV5-1 and TRBJ1-2; TRBD1 is a possible D gene (6 bases). The input for sequencing was PBMCs, taken around atezolizumab (anti-PD-L1) treatment. CDR3 DNA sequence: TGCGCCAGCAGCTACGGACAGCTTTATGGCTACACCTTC. Translation: CASSYGQLYGYTF. The variable domain in full, with the rest retrieved from reference TRBV5-1 and TRBJ1-2, is KAGVTQTPRYLIKTRGQQVTLSCSPISGHRSVSWYQQTPGQGLQFLFEYFSETQRNKGNFPGRFSGRQFSNSRSEMNVSTLELGDSALYLCASSYGQLYGYTFGSGTRLTVV.